Below are 27 T cell receptor beta chains sequenced from a single sample in a study of T-cell memory formation after mild COVID-19. MiXCR, run by TCRdb on the 5' RACE reads, gives a single entry per CDR3 protein. The sample has around 430,000 distinct CDR3 sequences, approximately 15% seen once. The sequenced sample consisted of PBMCs or a T cell subset sorted from them (not recorded which). The receptor set was obtained from a man younger than 30 who had mild COVID-19 (a few samples of this study predate the infection). Cell type and time point are not known.

This clonotype appeared a few times. This sequence joins TRBV10-3 and TRBJ2-7; 7 positions agree with TRBD1. CDR1 is ENHRY, CDR2 SYGVKD, per germline. The CDR3 runs 14 residues. Losses at the gene ends were 4 bases for V and 2 bases for J; bases not matched to a gene: 5. The CDR3 loop reads CAISGKGQPYEQYF. The CDR3 DNA reads as TGTGCCATCAGTGGGAAGGGACAGCCCTACGAGCAGTACTTC.

This clonotype turned up a few times. The gene calls are TRBV4-3 and TRBJ2-1, with TRBD1 matching 8 bases. From germline, CDR1 is LGHNA and CDR2 YSLEER. Germline trimming cut 0 bases from V and 9 bases from J; bases unmatched to any gene: 10. This CDR3 is built from 16 residues. CDR3 DNA sequence: TGCGCCAGCAGCCAAGATTCAGGGGGCGCGGTCAGTGAGCAGTTCTTC. Encoded protein: CASSQDSGGAVSEQFF.

In its sample, this clonotype was seen a few times. The gene calls are TRBV6-5 and TRBJ2-2, with TRBD1 matching over 7 bases. Per germline, CDR1 MNHEY and CDR2 SVGAGI. The CDR3 is 15 amino acids. V shed 6 bases, J shed 4 bases, and the junction held 8 bases outside the gene matches. Here the CDR3 DNA reads TGTGCCAGCAGCTACCGACAGGGTGGCACCGGGGAGCTGTTTTTT. It codes for CASSYRQGGTGELFF.

The chain joins TRBV24-1 to TRBJ2-3, with TRBD1 identical over 10 bases. Germline V gene lookup returns CDR1 KGHDR and CDR2 SFDVKD. CDR3 size: 14 residues. V lost 3 bases and J lost 4; bases outside the gene matches: 0. CDR3 loop: CATSDGTGADTQYF. In nucleotides, the CDR3 is TGTGCCACCAGTGATGGGACAGGGGCAGATACGCAGTATTTT.

The table lists this clonotype with many counts. The chain uses TRBV27 and TRBJ1-2; D might be TRBD1 (6 bases). The CDR3 extends over 14 amino acids. Germline values: CDR1 MNHEY, CDR2 SMNVEV (reference sequence). V was pared by 3 bases and J by 7 bases, with 15 bases between. The CDR3 spells CASSFGQPLGGYTF. For the CDR3, the DNA is TGTGCCAGCAGTTTTGGACAGCCGTTAGGTGGCTACACCTTC.

This clonotype was recorded a few times. This chain connects TRBV5-4 to TRBJ1-2, with D unresolved. The CDR3 loop spans 15 amino acids. Between the trimmed V and J ends, which lost 3 bases and 5 bases, there was a span of 17 bases. The germline V gene encodes CDR1 SGHNT and CDR2 YYREEE (reference sequence). The DNA for the CDR3 is TGTGCCAGCAGCTCGAGGTCCTCCCTCTCATATGGCTACACCTTC. It is translated as CASSSRSSLSYGYTF.

Here the CDR3 DNA reads TGTGCCAGCAGTAGGACAGGGGGCAGCCAGCCCCAGCATTTT. Its translation is CASSRTGGSQPQHF. The J gene is TRBJ1-5, the V gene TRBV12-3 or TRBV12-4; 11 bases line up with TRBD1. Trimming cost V 5 bases and J 7 bases; bases outside gene matches: 4. CDR3 length: 14 residues.

This clonotype was seen a handful of times. The V gene is TRBV29-1, the J gene TRBJ2-1; 11 positions agree with TRBD1. This CDR3 region has 16 residues. The V segment lost 5 bases and the J segment 5 bases; nucleotides outside the gene matches: 11. CDR1 and CDR2 from the germline V gene are SQVTM and ANQGSEA. The DNA of the CDR3 is TGCAGCGTTTTACCCGGGACAGGGGGGAATCACAATGAGCAGTTCTTC. This codes for CSVLPGTGGNHNEQFF.

This clonotype was seen a few times. The rearrangement uses TRBV20-1 and TRBJ1-5, with 8 bases lining up with TRBD1. The CDR3 extends over 14 amino acids. Germline V gene data show CDR1 as DFQATT and CDR2 as SNEGSKA (reference sequence). The V segment lost 6 bases and the J segment 11 bases; nucleotides outside the gene matches: 15. The CDR3 bases are TGCAGTGCAAAGCCCGCAGGGGGCCGATTAGCCCAGCATTTT. Protein product: CSAKPAGGRLAQHF.

The V and J genes are TRBV9 and TRBJ2-5, with 8 bases identical to TRBD1. V lost 4 bases to trimming and J lost 3 bases; unmatched junction nucleotides: 11. CDR3 length equals 16 residues. Germline V gives CDR1 SGDLS, CDR2 YYNGEE. The CDR3 sequence is CASSYGQGVAKETQYF. The DNA of the CDR3 is TGTGCCAGCAGCTACGGACAGGGAGTCGCAAAAGAGACCCAGTACTTC.

This clonotype turned up a few times. This chain connects TRBV20-1 to TRBJ1-1, with D perhaps matching TRBD1 (5 bases). The CDR3 contains 11 residues. Trimming took 6 bases from V and 10 from J, leaving 15 bases between them. Germline V CDR1 and CDR2: DFQATT, SNEGSKA (reference sequence). Here the CDR3 DNA reads TGCAGTGCCCTCGGGGGGTCGGCAGCTTTCTTT. Encoded protein: CSALGGSAAFF.

The chain couples TRBV19 to TRBJ2-2; a weak D match, TRBD1 (6 bases). In germline, CDR1 is LNHDA, CDR2 SQIVND (reference sequence). This CDR3 region has 17 residues. V gave up 5 bases and J gave up 6 bases, with 22 bases separating them. The CDR3 reads CASSLSQGIGPSGELFF. DNA for the CDR3: TGTGCCAGTAGTTTGTCCCAGGGGATAGGCCCCTCCGGGGAGCTGTTTTTT. Full variable domain (outside the CDR3, taken from reference TRBV19 and TRBJ2-2): DGGITQSPKYLFRKEGQNVTLSCEQNLNHDAMYWYRQDPGQGLRLIYYSQIVNDFQKGDIAEGYSVSREKKESFPLTVTSAQKNPTAFYLCASSLSQGIGPSGELFFGEGSRLTVL.

The chain links TRBV6-5 to TRBJ1-2; possibly TRBD1 for D (5 bases). The CDR3 is 13 amino acids. In germline, CDR1 is MNHEY, CDR2 SVGAGI. The germline V and J ends were trimmed by 6 bases and 1 base, with 9 bases remaining between them. The CDR3 bases are TGTGCCAGCAGGGGACTGCTTAACTATGGCTACACCTTC. Its protein is CASRGLLNYGYTF.

This sequence joins TRBV24-1 and TRBJ2-5; no clear D gene. The CDR3 consists of 13 residues. V lost 5 bases and J 5 bases, leaving 11 bases between the germline ends. Germline V gene sequence: CDR1 KGHDR, CDR2 SFDVKD. The CDR3 DNA reads as TGTGCCACCAGTGCCGCCGGGCGGGAGACCCAGTACTTC. It translates to CATSAAGRETQYF.

The gene calls are TRBV7-2 and TRBJ1-1; 8 nucleotides match TRBD1. In germline, CDR1 is SGHTA, CDR2 FQGNSA. The CDR3 contains 15 residues. V dropped 5 bases and J dropped 3; count of bases not matched to a gene: 8. CDR3 sequence: CASSTHRGSDTEAFF. CDR3 sequence (DNA): TGTGCCAGCAGCACCCACAGGGGGTCGGACACTGAAGCTTTCTTT.

Only a few counts were recorded for this clonotype. The chain couples TRBV12-3 or TRBV12-4 to TRBJ1-5; D may be TRBD1 (6 bases). The CDR3 sequence is 15 residues long. Trimming took off 5 bases at V and 1 base at J, with 12 bases between the two ends. The CDR3 DNA is TGTGCCAGCAGTCTGCACGGACAGAGCAATCAGCCCCAGCATTTT. Protein product: CASSLHGQSNQPQHF.

The chain joins TRBV19 to TRBJ1-2; 7 bases agree with TRBD1. This CDR3 has 13 residues. Per germline, CDR1 LNHDA and CDR2 SQIVND (reference sequence). J was trimmed by 6 bases and V by 5 bases; bases with no gene match: 6. The CDR3 here is CASSGGTGDGYTF. CDR3 bases: TGTGCCAGTAGTGGAGGAACAGGGGATGGCTACACCTTC.

V is TRBV5-1 and J is TRBJ1-3; TRBD1 matches 9 bases. This CDR3 is built from 16 residues. The germline V gene encodes CDR1 SGHRS and CDR2 YFSETQ. The J segment lost 0 bases and the V segment lost 4 bases, leaving 5 bases of the junction unmatched. CDR3 nucleotide sequence: TGCGCCAGCAGCGGACAGGGGCCGAGCTCTGGAAACACCATATATTTT. The encoded protein is CASSGQGPSSGNTIYF.

Notes on this clonotype: At one end the junction does not follow the germline gene, possibly because of a read error. Here the CDR3 reads CSAREGETANQPQHF. The DNA for the CDR3 is TGCAGTGCCAGAGAGGGGGAGACCGCTAATCAGCCCCAGCATTTT. V gene TRBV20-1 combines with J gene TRBJ1-5; D is possibly TRBD1 (6 bases). This CDR3 is built from 15 residues. Germline V lookup: CDR1 DFQATT, CDR2 SNEGSKA (reference sequence).

The chain has TRBV27 and TRBJ2-7; 8 nucleotides align to TRBD2. Germline CDR1 is MNHEY and CDR2 is SMNVEV (reference sequence). The CDR3 runs to 14 residues. J was trimmed by 3 bases and V by 2 bases; bases with no gene match: 3. CDR3 amino acids: CASSLMGLDYEQYF. CDR3 in DNA: TGTGCCAGCAGTTTAATGGGACTAGACTACGAGCAGTACTTC.

V is TRBV12-3 or TRBV12-4 and J is TRBJ1-3, with 8 bases that match TRBD1. V shed 6 bases and J 0 bases; nucleotides not matched to a gene: 7. The length of the CDR3 is 16 residues. The CDR3 region is CASRPTGALSGNTIYF. In DNA, the CDR3 is TGTGCCAGCAGACCGACAGGGGCCCTCTCTGGAAACACCATATATTTT.

CDR3 loop: CASSQEQGGWNSPLHF. The CDR3 bases are TGCGCCAGCAGCCAGGAACAGGGTGGTTGGAATTCACCCCTCCACTTT. The chain has TRBV4-1 and TRBJ1-6, with a possible D match to TRBD1 (6 bases). CDR1 and CDR2 (germline): MGHRA, YSYEKL. The CDR3 runs to 16 residues. V was shortened by 3 bases and J by 7 bases, with 16 bases between the two germline ends.

V is TRBV4-1 and J is TRBJ2-3, with TRBD2 matching over 12 bases. CDR3 size: 16 residues. Germline V CDR1 and CDR2: MGHRA, YSYEKL. V lost 3 bases to trimming and J lost 4 bases; unmatched junction nucleotides: 5. In nucleotides, the CDR3 is TGCGCCAGCAGCCAGCTAGCGGGGGGGCCCTCAGATACGCAGTATTTT. Translating it yields CASSQLAGGPSDTQYF.

This clonotype has just a few counts. The CDR3 does not end in the conserved phenylalanine or tryptophan, so this is likely a read error. This chain links TRBV9 with TRBJ1-1, with 10 bases matching TRBD1. The CDR3 length is 15 residues. The junction had 4 bases not matched to a gene; V was cut back by 4 bases and J by 1 base. CDR1 and CDR2 (germline): SGDLS, YYNGEE. This CDR3 is CASSTGQGGNTEAFL. Here the CDR3 DNA reads TGTGCCAGCAGCACAGGACAGGGGGGGAACACTGAAGCTTTCCTT.

This clonotype was seen more than once but under ten times. The chain combines TRBV7-9 with TRBJ2-1; D may be TRBD1 (6 bases). Germline V gives CDR1 SEHNR, CDR2 FQNEAQ (reference sequence). This CDR3 spans 15 amino acids. The V end lost 3 bases, the J end lost 7 bases, and 16 bases lay between the germline ends. The chain's CDR3 is CASSLVQGSNNEQFF. The CDR3 DNA follows: TGTGCCAGCAGCTTGGTACAGGGATCAAATAATGAGCAGTTCTTC.

The rearrangement links TRBV29-1 to TRBJ2-2; D might be TRBD1 or TRBD2, each matching 5 bases. CDR1 is SQVTM, CDR2 ANQGSEA, per germline. Trimming took 3 bases from V and 1 from J, leaving 15 bases between them. This CDR3 comprises 16 residues. As DNA, the CDR3 is TGCAGCGTTGAGACGGGGCAGGCAGAGAACACCGGGGAGCTGTTTTTT. As protein: CSVETGQAENTGELFF.

This clonotype was recorded a few times. The gene calls are TRBV7-3 and TRBJ2-1; D may correspond to TRBD1 or TRBD2 (6 bases each). The CDR3 totals 15 residues. Looked up from germline, CDR1 is SGHTA and CDR2 is FQGTGA. Deletions cut 1 base from V and 3 bases from J, with 10 bases between. CDR3 sequence reads: CASSLNGGGYNEQFF. The CDR3 DNA follows: TGTGCCAGCAGCTTAAACGGGGGCGGCTACAATGAGCAGTTCTTC.